Listed below are T cell receptor beta chains from one sample, sequenced in a study of CD8 T cells in Susac syndrome. TCRdb analysed the immunoSEQ multiplex PCR reads with MiXCR anew, one entry per CDR3 protein. Of roughly 300,000 distinct CDR3 sequences detected, around 84% appear once; the ten largest clones hold around 0.11%. Sequencing used CD8+ T cells from PBMCs. The source is a human donor with multiple sclerosis. CDR3s include the opening cysteine and the closing phenylalanine or tryptophan. Each record gives: V gene, J gene, clone size, D gene, CDR3 length, CDR3 protein, CDR3 DNA. The D gene is left open where the match is weak. Expanded clones are given a class, and other clones once, few, many or no size at all.

>TRBV6-1|TRBJ1-5|NA|TRBD1|15
CASSFDRAFNQPQHF
TGTGCCAGCAGTTTTGACAGGGCTTTCAATCAGCCCCAGCATTTT
>TRBV5-1|TRBJ2-3|NA|TRBD2|16
CASSLAPGRRTDTQYF
TGCGCCAGCAGCTTGGCGCCCGGGAGGCGCACAGATACGCAGTATTTT
>TRBV19|TRBJ2-1|NA|TRBD2|16
CASSSLAGDSYNEQFF
TGTGCCAGTAGTTCACTAGCGGGAGACTCCTACAATGAGCAGTTCTTC
>TRBV24-1|TRBJ2-3|NA|TRBD2|16
CATSDFCSGRTDTQYF
TGTGCCACCAGTGATTTTTGCAGCGGGAGGACAGATACGCAGTATTTT
>TRBV4-1|TRBJ2-1|NA|TRBD2|18
CASSQEPSGSGRGNEQLF
TGCGCCAGCAGCCAAGAGCCCTCGGGTAGCGGGCGCGGGAATGAGCAGCTCTTC
>TRBV30|TRBJ1-1|NA|NA|15
CAWSVSIGFDTEAFF
TGTGCCTGGAGTGTAAGTATCGGGTTTGACACTGAAGCTTTCTTT
>TRBV30|TRBJ1-5|NA|NA|15
CAWSVQPYSNQPQHF
TGTGCCTGGAGTGTACAGCCTTATAGCAATCAGCCCCAGCATTTT
>TRBV6-1|TRBJ2-5|NA|NA|15
CASSEDMTSQETQYF
TGTGCCAGCAGTGAAGATATGACTTCTCAAGAGACCCAGTACTTC
>TRBV2|TRBJ2-5|NA|TRBD2|17
CASSFRKRLAGQETQYF
TGTGCCAGCAGTTTTCGAAAGAGACTAGCGGGACAAGAGACCCAGTACTTC
>TRBV27|TRBJ2-7|few|NA|14
CASSPSASFREQYF
TGTGCCAGCAGCCCCAGCGCTAGCTTCCGCGAGCAGTACTTC
>TRBV12-3/TRBV12-4|TRBJ2-2|NA|TRBD2|14
CANLAGVGTGELFF
TGTGCCAATTTAGCGGGAGTAGGGACCGGGGAGCTGTTTTTT
>TRBV30|TRBJ2-7|NA|NA|12
CAWSVRAYEQYF
TGTGCCTGGAGTGTAAGAGCGTACGAGCAGTACTTC
>TRBV10-3|TRBJ2-3|NA|NA|15
CAISESRGGTDTQYF
TGTGCCATCAGTGAGTCCAGGGGAGGCACAGATACGCAGTATTTT
>TRBV7-6|TRBJ2-3|NA|NA|16
CASSYGSRPHTDTQYF
TGTGCCAGCAGCTACGGGAGCCGGCCGCACACAGATACGCAGTATTTT
>TRBV20-1|TRBJ2-1|NA|TRBD2|13
CSARLAGGNEQFF
TGCAGTGCAAGACTAGCGGGGGGCAATGAGCAGTTCTTC
>TRBV12-3/TRBV12-4|TRBJ2-5|NA|TRBD2|16
CASSYGTIFLKETQYF
TGTGCCAGCAGCTACGGGACTATTTTTTTAAAAGAGACCCAGTACTTC
>TRBV10-1|TRBJ2-7|NA|TRBD2|16
CASSVSRTSGSYEQYF
TGCGCCAGCAGTGTTTCCCGGACTAGCGGTTCCTACGAGCAGTACTTC
>TRBV30|TRBJ2-7|NA|NA|15
CAWSVWTLGLYEQYF
TGTGCCTGGAGTGTATGGACACTTGGCCTCTACGAGCAGTACTTC
>TRBV9|TRBJ2-7|few|NA|13
CASSEASSYEQYF
TGTGCCAGCAGCGAGGCCAGCTCCTACGAGCAGTACTTC
>TRBV28|TRBJ2-3|NA|TRBD2|17
CASSHDFQREITDTQYF
TGTGCCAGCAGTCACGACTTCCAGCGGGAGATCACAGATACGCAGTATTTT
>TRBV7-3|TRBJ1-1|NA|NA|16
CASSPQTGPMNTEAFF
TGTGCCAGCAGCCCCCAGACAGGCCCCATGAACACTGAAGCTTTCTTT
>TRBV2|TRBJ1-3|NA|NA|14
CASSDGYSGNTIYF
TGTGCCAGCAGTGACGGCTACTCTGGAAACACCATATATTTT
>TRBV6-1|TRBJ1-4|NA|TRBD1|16
CASSDLPTGPAEKLFF
TGTGCCAGCAGTGACCTCCCGACAGGGCCGGCTGAAAAACTGTTTTTT
>TRBV27|TRBJ2-2|NA|TRBD2|16
CASSPLAGENTGELFF
TGTGCCAGCAGTCCCCTAGCGGGAGAGAACACCGGGGAGCTGTTTTTT
>TRBV28|TRBJ2-5|NA|TRBD2|16
CASSLEEGEGGETQYF
TGTGCCAGCAGTTTAGAGGAAGGGGAGGGAGGAGAGACCCAGTACTTC
>TRBV19|TRBJ1-1|NA|NA|15
CASSIKIMWGTEAFF
TGTGCCAGTAGTATAAAAATAATGTGGGGGACTGAAGCTTTCTTT
>TRBV7-9|TRBJ2-5|NA|TRBD2|17
CASSLDPSGRARETQYF
TGTGCCAGCAGCTTAGATCCTAGCGGGAGGGCCCGAGAGACCCAGTACTTC